This TCR beta chain emerged from a study of neurological immune-mediated disorders. Findings of the study overall: No expanded-clone CDR3 amino acid sequence recurred across subjects, suggesting private TCR-beta repertoires.

The V end was cut by 0 bases, the J end by 0 bases, with 7 bases between. The germline V gene encodes CDR1 SGHRS and CDR2 YFSETQ. This CDR3 is built from 14 residues. Volunteers from a blood bank in Maryland, USA, made up the healthy controls. Libraries from sorted cells used 900,000 or so T cells (CD4+ or CD8+). cDNA synthesis was performed by 5'RACE with 10-nucleotide random UMIs. TCRdb analysed the 5' RACE reads with MiXCR anew, one entry per CDR3 protein. The sample yields more than 15,000 distinct CDR3 sequences, roughly 3% seen once. With regard to this clonotype: What it binds is unknown.

The TCR was taken from a woman between 35 and 50 years old in good health. The sample was CD8+ T cells from blood. The chain uses TRBV5-1 and TRBJ2-7; D remains ambiguous. The CDR3 DNA reads TGCGCCAGCAGCTTGGATGCAAGCTCCTACGAGCAGTACTTC. Protein: CASSLDASSYEQYF.